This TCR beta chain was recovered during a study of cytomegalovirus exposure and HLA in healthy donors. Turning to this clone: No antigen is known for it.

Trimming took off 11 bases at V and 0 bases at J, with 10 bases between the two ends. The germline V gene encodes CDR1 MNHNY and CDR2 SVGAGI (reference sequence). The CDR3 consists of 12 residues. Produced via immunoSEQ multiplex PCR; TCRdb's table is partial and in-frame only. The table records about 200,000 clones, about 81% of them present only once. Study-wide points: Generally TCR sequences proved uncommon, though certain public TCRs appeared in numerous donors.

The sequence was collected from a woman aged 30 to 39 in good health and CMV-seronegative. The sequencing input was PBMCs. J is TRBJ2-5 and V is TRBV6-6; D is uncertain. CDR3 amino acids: CACRRDQETQYF. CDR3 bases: TGTGCCTGTCGACGGGACCAAGAGACCCAGTACTTC.